This is a list of T cell receptor beta chains from one sample in a study of blood T cells in healthy people across ages. TCRdb used MiXCR to reprocess the 5' RACE reads, holding one entry per CDR3 protein. Of approximately 2,000,000 distinct CDR3 sequences in the sample, about 39% are singletons; the top ten hold 23%. Sequencing was done on a sample of blood. These receptors were taken from a human donor in good health. The CDR3 runs from the conserved cysteine through the conserved F or W. A D gene is named only where the DNA matches it firmly.

cdr3_aa,j_call,v_call,d_call
CASSLDLLCPEQFF,TRBJ2-1,TRBV5-5,-
CASSKHSGFLTGRISYGYTF,TRBJ1-2,TRBV21-1,-
CASSYQRGSPDTGELFF,TRBJ2-2,TRBV6-2/TRBV6-3,TRBD2
CASSPQAGGQKQYF,TRBJ2-4,TRBV6-6,TRBD2
CSVPLHGTYEQYF,TRBJ2-7,TRBV29-1,-
CASSQMFRRSGPHGYTF,TRBJ1-2,TRBV14,-
CSVESVALGEQYF,TRBJ2-7,TRBV29-1,-
CAGSSLPFEGNYGYTF,TRBJ1-2,TRBV18,-
CASSSKENEQFF,TRBJ2-1,TRBV5-1,-
CASTGMYEQYF,-,TRBV25-1,-
CSVGRPEHNEQFF,TRBJ2-1,TRBV29-1,-
CASRPRGPSYEQYF,TRBJ2-7,TRBV7-8,-